The TCR beta chain described here comes from a study of shared clonotypes between healthy human individuals. Study overall: Aged between 18 and 49, the donors were a couple of women and three men. General study findings and limits: When compared with the clonotypes that were shared by all four sorted-subset donors, the non-shared clonotypes turned out to have lower generation probabilities.

Participating donors were healthy, HIV-negative adults free of recent acute infections or vaccinations. Germline V gene data show CDR1 as SGHAT and CDR2 as FQNNGV. V shed 5 bases and J 8 bases; nucleotides not matched to a gene: 3. The CDR3 sequence is 14 residues long. Original methodology: Owing to the provision of junction-only sequences devoid of quality scores by immunoSEQ, filtering differed. TCRdb's copy holds only in-frame clones and misses some; the assay was immunoSEQ multiplex PCR. That table supplies the V and J calls and clone size; D and trimming were determined from the DNA. The table records over a million clones, roughly 95% of them present only once. Comment on this clone: What it recognizes is unknown.

This TCR came from a man aged 30 to 39 in good health. The J gene is TRBJ1-4, the V gene TRBV11-2, with 12 bases identical to TRBD1. Sequencing was done on a sample of naive CD4+ T cells sorted from blood. Subset specified: CD45RA+ positively selected. CDR3 DNA sequence: TGTGCCAGCAGCCGGGACAGGGGGCAGGAAAAACTGTTTTTT. This gives the protein CASSRDRGQEKLFF. Variable domain in full (rest from reference TRBV11-2 and TRBJ1-4): EAGVAQSPRYKIIEKRQSVAFWCNPISGHATLYWYQQILGQGPKLLIQFQNNGVVDDSQLPKDRFSAERLKGVDSTLKIQPAKLEDSAVYLCASSRDRGQEKLFFGSGTQLSVL.